Listed here are 22 T cell receptor beta chains from one sample, sequenced in a study of T cell repertoires in cytomegalovirus infection. TCRdb itself ran the reads through MiXCR, one entry per CDR3 protein. There are fewer than 200,000 distinct CDR3 sequences in the sample; approximately 14% occur only once, and 20% to 30% lies in the top ten. Sequenced material: PBMCs. All receptors come from a human donor in good health (CMV status not recorded). Some clones in this sample may be carry-over from other donors' samples.

This clonotype has more than one count but fewer than ten. The genes are TRBV5-1 and TRBJ1-1, with D possibly TRBD1 on 5 matching bases. The CDR3 has 13 residues. Germline-derived CDR1 and CDR2 are SGHRS and YFSETQ. Between the trimmed V and J ends, which lost 5 bases and 2 bases, there was a span of 10 bases. The CDR3 is CASRIRENTEAFF. The CDR3 DNA reads as TGCGCCAGCAGGATCAGGGAAAACACTGAAGCTTTCTTT.

The chain is built from TRBV19 and TRBJ2-5; no definite D call. Trimming removed 5 bases at V and 2 bases at J, with 15 bases between. The CDR3 runs to 15 residues. CDR1 and CDR2 (germline): LNHDA, SQIVND (reference sequence). CDR3 residues: CASSLGTKNQETQYF. DNA for the CDR3: TGTGCCAGTAGTTTGGGTACAAAAAATCAAGAGACCCAGTACTTC.

This clonotype was seen repeatedly, ten times or more. The V call is TRBV7-2, the J call TRBJ2-6; the D gene is possibly TRBD2 (5 bases). The germline V and J ends were trimmed by 5 bases and 0 bases, with 11 bases remaining between them. Germline V CDR1 and CDR2: SGHTA, FQGNSA. This CDR3 spans 16 amino acids. CDR3 sequence reads: CASSRTLRSGANVLTF. DNA of the CDR3: TGTGCCAGCAGCCGGACTCTACGCTCTGGGGCCAACGTCCTGACTTTC.

The V and J genes are TRBV12-5 and TRBJ2-1, with a tentative D call TRBD2 (6 bases). Trimming took 6 bases from V and 8 from J, leaving 32 bases between them. Germline V gives CDR1 LGHNT, CDR2 FRNRAP. This CDR3 spans 19 amino acids. The CDR3 sequence is CASGRGDSQTRKVVDEQFF. As DNA, the CDR3 is TGTGCTAGTGGCCGTGGGGACTCGCAAACCCGAAAGGTAGTAGATGAGCAGTTCTTC.

The chain links TRBV6-6 to TRBJ2-6; 9 nucleotides match TRBD2. After removal of 6 bases from V and 3 bases from J, the junction contained 3 bases not matched to a gene. The CDR3 contains 15 residues. Germline CDR1 is MNHNY and CDR2 is SVGAGI (reference sequence). The CDR3 DNA reads TGTGCCAGCAGAGCGGGAGGAAGTGGGGCCAACGTCCTGACTTTC. Its translation is CASRAGGSGANVLTF.

This clonotype came up many times. V gene TRBV7-8 combines with J gene TRBJ1-5; D call uncertain. Looked up from germline, CDR1 is SGHVS and CDR2 is FQNEAQ. Trimming shortened V by 5 bases and J by 4 bases, and 12 bases separated the two germline ends. CDR3 size: 14 residues. CDR3 DNA sequence: TGTGCCAGCAGCCAAGCACGGGTAAATCAGCCCCAGCATTTT. It encodes CASSQARVNQPQHF.

This clonotype was seen at least ten times. The chain joins TRBV28 to TRBJ2-7; a weak D match, TRBD2 (6 bases). CDR1 and CDR2 from the germline V gene are MDHEN and SYDVKM. This CDR3 region has 18 residues. Trimming pared 1 base from V and 2 bases from J, leaving 21 bases between. The CDR3 loop is CASSLSARRRRGPYEQYF. The DNA for the CDR3 is TGTGCCAGCAGTTTATCTGCCCGGCGGCGGCGGGGACCCTACGAGCAGTACTTC. The full variable domain, rest sourced from reference TRBV28 and TRBJ2-7, is DVKVTQSSRYLVKRTGEKVFLECVQDMDHENMFWYRQDPGLGLRLIYFSYDVKMKEKGDIPEGYSVSREKKERFSLILESASTNQTSMYLCASSLSARRRRGPYEQYFGPGTRLTVT.

The chain combines TRBV18 with TRBJ1-5, with a possible D match to TRBD1 (5 bases). CDR1 KGHSH and CDR2 LQKENI come from the germline V gene. The CDR3 runs to 17 residues. V dropped 3 bases and J dropped 1 base, with 16 bases sitting between them. Here the CDR3 reads CASSPGEGLWSNQPQHF. CDR3 nucleotides: TGTGCCAGCTCACCGGGAGAGGGGCTTTGGAGCAATCAGCCCCAGCATTTT.

This clonotype was counted only a few times. The chain recombines TRBV29-1 with TRBJ1-1, with 7 bases identical to TRBD1. Germline loops: CDR1 SQVTM, CDR2 ANQGSEA. Trimming at V came to 7 bases and at J to 1 base, leaving 6 bases not matched to a gene. The CDR3 is made up of 13 amino acids. In DNA form, the CDR3 reads TGCAGCGGAACACAGGGGACGAACACTGAAGCTTTCTTT. It specifies CSGTQGTNTEAFF.

This clonotype turned up a few times. The rearrangement links TRBV11-1 to TRBJ1-4, with unresolved D. Germline V gene lookup returns CDR1 SGHAT and CDR2 FQDESV (reference sequence). Trimming took off 2 bases at V and 5 bases at J, with 9 bases between the two ends. This CDR3 has 14 residues. CDR3 in DNA: TGTGCCAGCAGCTTAAACCGGAGAAATGAAAAACTGTTTTTT. Amino acids: CASSLNRRNEKLFF.

The chain couples TRBV29-1 to TRBJ1-3; a possible D gene is TRBD1 (5 bases). CDR1 and CDR2 from the germline V gene are SQVTM and ANQGSEA. Trimming stripped 7 bases from V and 0 bases from J, with 10 bases between. The CDR3 loop spans 13 amino acids. The CDR3 reads CSAAQASGNTIYF. CDR3 DNA sequence: TGCAGCGCGGCACAGGCCTCTGGAAACACCATATATTTT.

This clonotype was seen at least ten times. The chain joins TRBV10-3 to TRBJ2-7; 11 nucleotides align to TRBD1. Germline V gene sequence: CDR1 ENHRY, CDR2 SYGVKD. The CDR3 runs 15 residues. The trim removed 7 bases at V and 4 bases at J, leaving 9 bases unmatched. The CDR3 region has the DNA TGTGCCATCAAGGAGGGGACAGGGGGTGTATACGAGCAGTACTTC. It is translated as CAIKEGTGGVYEQYF.

This clonotype has just a few counts. The V and J genes are TRBV3-1 and TRBJ2-7; 7 positions match TRBD1. The germline V gene has CDR1 LGHDT and CDR2 YNNKEL (reference sequence). This CDR3 has 14 residues. With V trimmed by 6 bases and J by 3 bases, 8 bases remained unmatched. The CDR3 nucleotides are TGTGCCAGCAGTCCCGGGACAGCGAACTACGAGCAGTACTTC. It is translated as CASSPGTANYEQYF.

In this sample, this clonotype turned up a few times. The chain is built from TRBV20-1 and TRBJ1-1, with D unresolved. V was shortened by 6 bases and J by 4 bases, with 12 bases between the two germline ends. The germline gives CDR1 DFQATT, CDR2 SNEGSKA (reference sequence). The CDR3 extends over 12 amino acids. CDR3 sequence: CSALHSRTEAFF. In DNA form, the CDR3 reads TGCAGTGCCCTACATTCCCGCACTGAAGCTTTCTTT.

The chain joins TRBV7-2 to TRBJ1-2, with no clear D. This CDR3 has 13 residues. Trimming shortened V by 11 bases and J by 8 bases, and 21 bases separated the two germline ends. Germline V CDR1 and CDR2: SGHTA, FQGNSA. Written as DNA, the CDR3 is TGTGCCCGCCCATTGGGCCCCGTAAACGGCTACACCTTC. Translating gives CARPLGPVNGYTF.

The genes are TRBV15 and TRBJ2-2; the D call may be TRBD1 or TRBD2 (7 bases each). Trimming removed 3 bases from V and 0 bases from J, with 11 bases in between. The CDR3 sequence is 16 residues long. Germline CDR1 LNHNV, CDR2 YYDKDF (reference sequence). The CDR3 is CATSRGGTANTGELFF. The CDR3 DNA reads TGTGCCACCAGCAGGGGGGGGACAGCGAACACCGGGGAGCTGTTTTTT.

This clonotype occurred many times. The chain is built from TRBV12-3 or TRBV12-4 and TRBJ2-5, with a tentative D call TRBD1 (6 bases). The V gene lost 3 bases and the J gene lost 5 bases, with 10 bases spanning the gap. This CDR3 has 13 amino acids. For the CDR3, the DNA is TGTGCCAGCAGTTTCCAGGGGATCGAGACCCAGTACTTC. This gives the protein CASSFQGIETQYF.

The CDR3 loop is CASSSGLAGDSYEQYF. The CDR3 DNA sequence: TGCGCCAGCAGCTCGGGACTAGCGGGGGATTCCTACGAGCAGTACTTC. V usage is TRBV4-1 and J usage is TRBJ2-7; 14 bases match TRBD2. The CDR3 length is 16 residues. V trimming: 5 bases; J trimming: 1 base; junction bases outside the gene matches: 4. CDR1 is MGHRA and CDR2 is YSYEKL in the germline V gene.

The rearrangement links TRBV10-3 to TRBJ2-4; 7 bases agree with TRBD1. Trimming cost V 0 bases and J 6 bases; bases outside gene matches: 11. CDR3 length: 17 residues. From germline, CDR1 is ENHRY and CDR2 SYGVKD. CDR3 sequence (DNA): TGTGCCATCAGTGAGTCAGGGGGCCGCCTGGACTTAAACATTCAGTACTTC. It encodes CAISESGGRLDLNIQYF.

This clonotype was recorded a few times. The rearrangement links TRBV3-1 to TRBJ2-7, with 10 nucleotides matching TRBD2. CDR3 length: 19 amino acids. Trimming cost V 1 base and J 3 bases; bases outside gene matches: 15. Germline loops: CDR1 LGHDT, CDR2 YNNKEL (reference sequence). In DNA, the CDR3 is TGTGCCAGCAGCCAAGTCTCCGCGCTAGCGGGAGCCGGATTCTACGAGCAGTACTTC. It translates to CASSQVSALAGAGFYEQYF.

The chain joins TRBV29-1 to TRBJ1-5; no reliable D call. Germline CDR1 reads SQVTM; CDR2 reads ANQGSEA. Trimming took off 3 bases at V and 6 bases at J, with 12 bases between the two ends. The CDR3 covers 13 residues. The DNA for the CDR3 is TGCAGCGTTGAGGGTAGGGTGGGTCAGCCCCAGCATTTT. Translating it yields CSVEGRVGQPQHF.

CDR3 residues: CSASRQGQYF. CDR3 sequence (DNA): TGCAGTGCTAGTCGACAGGGGCAGTACTTC. This chain joins TRBV20-1 and TRBJ2-7; TRBD1 aligns across 7 bases. CDR1 and CDR2 from the germline V gene are DFQATT and SNEGSKA (reference sequence). This CDR3 spans 10 amino acids. Trimming cost V 3 bases and J 9 bases; bases outside gene matches: 2.